This T cell receptor beta chain appears in the sequencing data of a study of cytomegalovirus exposure and HLA in healthy donors. Remarks on this clone: The antigen is unknown.

V lost 8 bases to trimming and J lost 3 bases; unmatched junction nucleotides: 10. CDR3 size: 15 residues. Germline V gene sequence: CDR1 SGHAT, CDR2 FQNNGV. A multiplex PCR was run with 60 Vbeta primers and 13 Jbeta primers. In the authors' workflow: Later reanalysis found approximately 80 million unique TCR beta chains, roughly 10 million of them shared. Method: immunoSEQ multiplex PCR; TCRdb's copy keeps in-frame clones and lacks some. V and J calls and clone size are as listed in that table; D and trimming were resolved from the DNA. The profile covers 80,000 to 95,000 clones, with about 76% appearing a single time and around 15% taken by the ten largest. Study-level results: Accurate HLA-A and HLA-B prediction from TCR beta sequences was reported for most subjects. Fewer N-insertions (relative to the approximately 700-donor mean) were reportedly seen in an Asian-associated ancestry cluster in a later analysis.

This rearrangement joins TRBV11-2 to TRBJ2-3; 8 bases match TRBD1. Sequencing was performed on PBMCs. The sequence was collected from a woman in her thirties or forties in good health and CMV-seropositive. The CDR3 reads CASERTGIATDTQYF. For the CDR3, the DNA is TGTGCCAGCGAACGGACAGGGATAGCAACAGATACGCAGTATTTT.